These T cell receptor beta chains were read from a single sample in a study of blood T cell repertoires in COVID-19. Profiling relied on immunoSEQ multiplex PCR, and the TCRdb table lists in-frame clones only, not all of them. Altogether roughly 150,000 clones are present, just under 85% being singletons, with the ten largest covering about 2.7%. What was sequenced was peripheral blood. The receptors derive from a woman of 80 years or more with COVID-19, enrolled during active disease. The CDR3 runs from the conserved cysteine through the conserved F or W. The order of the fields is V gene, clone size, J gene, D gene, CDR3 DNA, CDR3 protein. D genes are given only for firm matches. The listing skips clone size in some rows; elsewhere it reads once, few, many or a size class.

V gene: TRBV11-2; clone size: NA; J gene: TRBJ1-2; D gene: TRBD1; CDR3 DNA: TGTGCCAGCAGCTCGGGACAGGGAGGGTTAGTAGCCTTC; CDR3 protein: CASSSGQGGLVAF
V gene: TRBV10-3; clone size: NA; J gene: TRBJ1-1; D gene: NA; CDR3 DNA: TGTGCCATCAGTGGAAGGGGAATTGAAGCTTTCTTT; CDR3 protein: CAISGRGIEAFF
V gene: TRBV21-1; clone size: NA; J gene: TRBJ1-5; D gene: NA; CDR3 DNA: TGTGCCAGCGGTAGACAGGCGAATCAGCCCCAGCATTTT; CDR3 protein: CASGRQANQPQHF
V gene: TRBV7-8; clone size: NA; J gene: TRBJ2-1; D gene: TRBD2; CDR3 DNA: TGTGCCAGCAGATCAAGACTAGCGATCGATGAGCAGTTCTTC; CDR3 protein: CASRSRLAIDEQFF
V gene: TRBV10-3; clone size: once; J gene: TRBJ2-2; D gene: NA; CDR3 DNA: TGTGCCATCAGTGAAGGGAGACAGGTGGGCACCGGGGAGCTGTTTTTT; CDR3 protein: CAISEGRQVGTGELFF
V gene: TRBV3-1/TRBV3-2; clone size: NA; J gene: TRBJ1-5; D gene: TRBD1; CDR3 DNA: TGTGCCAGCAGCCAAGCCGGGGGACAGGGTCAGCCCCAGCATTTT; CDR3 protein: CASSQAGGQGQPQHF
V gene: TRBV4-3; clone size: NA; J gene: TRBJ1-1; D gene: NA; CDR3 DNA: TGCGCCAGCAGCCAAGATACTGGGAGGGTGGCGGGGACTGAAGCTTTCTTT; CDR3 protein: CASSQDTGRVAGTEAFF
V gene: TRBV4-1; clone size: NA; J gene: TRBJ2-1; D gene: TRBD2; CDR3 DNA: TGCGCCAGCAGCCAAGATTGGGCTAGCGGGAGAATCGATGAGCAGTTCTTC; CDR3 protein: CASSQDWASGRIDEQFF
V gene: TRBV19; clone size: NA; J gene: TRBJ2-7; D gene: NA; CDR3 DNA: TGTGCCAGTAGTATAGATTCGGTGCGGGACTACGAGCAGTACTTC; CDR3 protein: CASSIDSVRDYEQYF
V gene: TRBV18; clone size: NA; J gene: TRBJ2-7; D gene: NA; CDR3 DNA: TGTGCCAGCTCAGAAGGACAGCTAGAATACGAGCAGTACTTC; CDR3 protein: CASSEGQLEYEQYF
V gene: TRBV20-1; clone size: NA; J gene: TRBJ2-1; D gene: NA; CDR3 DNA: TGCAGTGCTAGTCGGGCGGGGGCAGGGGAGCAGTTCTTC; CDR3 protein: CSASRAGAGEQFF
V gene: TRBV9; clone size: NA; J gene: TRBJ2-1; D gene: TRBD2; CDR3 DNA: TGTGCCAGCAGCAAATGGACTAGCGGGGTCCCGGATGAGCAGTTCTTC; CDR3 protein: CASSKWTSGVPDEQFF
V gene: TRBV10-3; clone size: NA; J gene: TRBJ1-2; D gene: NA; CDR3 DNA: TGTGCCATCAGTGAGTCGGGAGGAGACTATGGCTACACCTTC; CDR3 protein: CAISESGGDYGYTF
V gene: TRBV28; clone size: NA; J gene: TRBJ1-2; D gene: TRBD1; CDR3 DNA: TGTGCCAGCAGTTTCGGGCAGGGGGGCGTCTATGGCTACACCTTC; CDR3 protein: CASSFGQGGVYGYTF
V gene: TRBV4-2; clone size: NA; J gene: TRBJ1-2; D gene: TRBD1; CDR3 DNA: TGTGCCAGCAGCCAAGAGTGGACAGGGGGAAACTATGGCTACACCTTC; CDR3 protein: CASSQEWTGGNYGYTF
V gene: TRBV5-1; clone size: NA; J gene: TRBJ2-5; D gene: TRBD2; CDR3 DNA: TGCGCCAGCAGCGCGCTGACTAGCGGACAAGAGACCCAGTACTTC; CDR3 protein: CASSALTSGQETQYF
V gene: TRBV2; clone size: few; J gene: TRBJ1-2; D gene: NA; CDR3 DNA: TGTGCCAGCAGTGAACAGGGGACCGGCTACACCTTC; CDR3 protein: CASSEQGTGYTF
V gene: TRBV7-2; clone size: NA; J gene: TRBJ2-1; D gene: TRBD2; CDR3 DNA: TGTGCCAGCAGCCGGCTAGCGGGGGGCTTCTACAATGAGCAGTTCTTC; CDR3 protein: CASSRLAGGFYNEQFF
V gene: TRBV21-1; clone size: once; J gene: TRBJ2-3; D gene: NA; CDR3 DNA: TGTGCCAGCAGCAAACCGGGACTAGCGTTACAAGATACGCAGTATTTT; CDR3 protein: CASSKPGLALQDTQYF
V gene: TRBV15; clone size: NA; J gene: TRBJ1-2; D gene: NA; CDR3 DNA: TGTGCCACCAGCAGAGATAAGAGTCCTCGACTCTACACCTTC; CDR3 protein: CATSRDKSPRLYTF
V gene: TRBV24-1; clone size: few; J gene: TRBJ2-3; D gene: NA; CDR3 DNA: TGTGCCACCAGGTCGCGGGAATTGAGTACAGATACGCAGTATTTT; CDR3 protein: CATRSRELSTDTQYF
V gene: TRBV5-4; clone size: NA; J gene: TRBJ1-4; D gene: NA; CDR3 DNA: TGTGCCAGCAGCCTGGACAGTACAACTAATGAAAAACTGTTTTTT; CDR3 protein: CASSLDSTTNEKLFF
V gene: TRBV10-3; clone size: NA; J gene: TRBJ1-5; D gene: TRBD1; CDR3 DNA: TGTGCCATCAGTGGACAGGGAGGCTTTGGCAATCAGCCCCAGCATTTT; CDR3 protein: CAISGQGGFGNQPQHF
V gene: TRBV7-8; clone size: NA; J gene: TRBJ2-3; D gene: TRBD2; CDR3 DNA: TGTGCCAGCAGCTTAGACTGGCTAGCGGAGGGCACAGATACGCAGTATTTT; CDR3 protein: CASSLDWLAEGTDTQYF
V gene: TRBV28; clone size: NA; J gene: TRBJ1-2; D gene: NA; CDR3 DNA: TGTGCCAGCAGTTTGCAGGGGTATGGCTACACCTTC; CDR3 protein: CASSLQGYGYTF
V gene: TRBV28; clone size: NA; J gene: TRBJ2-7; D gene: TRBD2; CDR3 DNA: TGTGCCAGCAGCTACCTAGCGGGAAGCTCCTACGAGCAGTACTTC; CDR3 protein: CASSYLAGSSYEQYF
V gene: TRBV11-1; clone size: NA; J gene: TRBJ1-1; D gene: TRBD1; CDR3 DNA: TGTGCCAGCAGCTCGGACAGGGGCCTGACTGAAGCTTTCTTT; CDR3 protein: CASSSDRGLTEAFF
V gene: TRBV4-2; clone size: NA; J gene: TRBJ1-4; D gene: NA; CDR3 DNA: TGTGCCAGCAGCCAAGGTTTGGGGGGGGCTAATGAAAAACTGTTTTTT; CDR3 protein: CASSQGLGGANEKLFF
V gene: TRBV19; clone size: once; J gene: TRBJ1-3; D gene: NA; CDR3 DNA: TGTGCCAGTAGTGCAAAACGGTCTGGAAACACCATATATTTT; CDR3 protein: CASSAKRSGNTIYF
V gene: TRBV5-5; clone size: NA; J gene: TRBJ2-1; D gene: NA; CDR3 DNA: TGTGCCAGCAGCTCCGGGGGTTCCTACAATGAGCAGTTCTTC; CDR3 protein: CASSSGGSYNEQFF
V gene: TRBV27; clone size: NA; J gene: TRBJ1-2; D gene: NA; CDR3 DNA: TGTGCCAGCAGTTTAAGATTTGGTCTTGGTCTTGGCGAGGATGGCTACACCTTC; CDR3 protein: CASSLRFGLGLGEDGYTF
V gene: TRBV30; clone size: NA; J gene: TRBJ2-1; D gene: TRBD2; CDR3 DNA: TGTGCCTGGACGGGACTAGCGGTATACAATGAGCAGTTCTTC; CDR3 protein: CAWTGLAVYNEQFF
V gene: TRBV3-1/TRBV3-2; clone size: NA; J gene: TRBJ1-4; D gene: NA; CDR3 DNA: TGTGCCAGCAGCCAAGGAGGAGGAGGGCGTAGTGAAAAACTGTTTTTT; CDR3 protein: CASSQGGGGRSEKLFF
V gene: TRBV10-3; clone size: NA; J gene: TRBJ1-1; D gene: NA; CDR3 DNA: TGTGCCATCAGTCCAGACAGTTACACTGAAGCTTTCTTT; CDR3 protein: CAISPDSYTEAFF
V gene: TRBV10-3; clone size: NA; J gene: TRBJ1-2; D gene: TRBD1; CDR3 DNA: TGTGCCATCAGTGGACTATCGGGACAGGGGGCGTATGGCTACACCTTC; CDR3 protein: CAISGLSGQGAYGYTF
V gene: TRBV28; clone size: NA; J gene: TRBJ2-7; D gene: TRBD1; CDR3 DNA: TGTGCCAGCAGCCGGGACAGCAACTACGAGCAGTACTTC; CDR3 protein: CASSRDSNYEQYF
V gene: TRBV9; clone size: NA; J gene: TRBJ2-3; D gene: TRBD2; CDR3 DNA: TGTGCCAGCAGCATTAGCGGGACGACAGATACGCAGTATTTT; CDR3 protein: CASSISGTTDTQYF
V gene: TRBV18; clone size: NA; J gene: TRBJ2-2; D gene: TRBD2; CDR3 DNA: TGTGCCAGCTCACCATCTAGCGGGAGTACCGGGGAGCTGTTTTTT; CDR3 protein: CASSPSSGSTGELFF
V gene: TRBV4-3; clone size: NA; J gene: TRBJ1-1; D gene: NA; CDR3 DNA: TGCGCCAGCAGCCAAGGATTTGGCGGCAGCGAAGCTTTCTTT; CDR3 protein: CASSQGFGGSEAFF
V gene: TRBV6-5; clone size: NA; J gene: TRBJ1-1; D gene: NA; CDR3 DNA: TGTGCCAGCAGTTATAGCAGCTATGAAGCTTTCTTT; CDR3 protein: CASSYSSYEAFF
V gene: TRBV3-1/TRBV3-2; clone size: NA; J gene: TRBJ2-4; D gene: NA; CDR3 DNA: TGTGCCAGCAGCCAAGGTCCTCACATCGGACTAGCCAAAAACATTCAGTACTTC; CDR3 protein: CASSQGPHIGLAKNIQYF
V gene: TRBV30; clone size: once; J gene: TRBJ2-1; D gene: NA; CDR3 DNA: TGTGCCTGGGCGGGTCCCAGAAGGGGGGGCGATGAGCAGTTCTTC; CDR3 protein: CAWAGPRRGGDEQFF
V gene: TRBV5-1; clone size: NA; J gene: TRBJ2-3; D gene: NA; CDR3 DNA: TGCGCCAGCAGGTCGGGCGGGAGCACAGATACGCAGTATTTT; CDR3 protein: CASRSGGSTDTQYF
V gene: TRBV29-1; clone size: NA; J gene: TRBJ1-2; D gene: NA; CDR3 DNA: TGCAGCGTTGGTCAGGGTATCTATGGCTACACCTTC; CDR3 protein: CSVGQGIYGYTF
V gene: TRBV2; clone size: NA; J gene: TRBJ1-1; D gene: NA; CDR3 DNA: TGTGCCAGCAGTGAACAGGGTCCGAACACTGAAGCTTTCTTT; CDR3 protein: CASSEQGPNTEAFF
V gene: TRBV7-6; clone size: NA; J gene: TRBJ1-5; D gene: NA; CDR3 DNA: TGTGCCAGCCCGGGTGGAAAGAATCAGCCCCAGCATTTT; CDR3 protein: CASPGGKNQPQHF